The source of this T cell receptor (beta chain) is a study of T cell responses to AZD1222 COVID-19 vaccine. A note on this clone: Antigen unknown.

V lost 5 bases, J lost 3 bases, and 10 bases lay in between. CDR1 and CDR2 from the germline V gene are WSHSY and SAAADI. CDR3 length: 13 residues. Clones were read by immunoSEQ multiplex PCR, and TCRdb kept only the in-frame ones, dropping some. The table includes roughly 70,000 clones, 85% detected once. Notes on the study in general: Clonal diversity was possibly underestimated, and the donors were mostly white British, with more females. The repertoires were collected only after the peak T cell response. Only a handful of people who got AZD1222 tested seropositive at baseline. Mapped onto spike, vaccine-associated CD4 TCRs spanned it and were dominant at 160-218 and 743-854.

The chain links TRBV10-2 to TRBJ1-2; D unresolved. Specimen: peripheral blood, collected on day 0 of AZD1222 vaccination. The sequence was collected from an adult in good health. CDR3 DNA sequence: TGCGCCAGCAGTTATACATCTGACTATGGCTACACCTTC. Protein sequence: CASSYTSDYGYTF.